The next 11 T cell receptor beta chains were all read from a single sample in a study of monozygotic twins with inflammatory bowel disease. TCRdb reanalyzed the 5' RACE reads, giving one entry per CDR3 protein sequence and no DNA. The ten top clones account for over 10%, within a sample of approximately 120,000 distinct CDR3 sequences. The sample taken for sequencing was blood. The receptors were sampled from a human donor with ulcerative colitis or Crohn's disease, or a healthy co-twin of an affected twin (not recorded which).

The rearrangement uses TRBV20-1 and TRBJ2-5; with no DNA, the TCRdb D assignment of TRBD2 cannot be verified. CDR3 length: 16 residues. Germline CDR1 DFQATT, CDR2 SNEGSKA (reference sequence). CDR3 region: CSARDRLAGGGETQYF.

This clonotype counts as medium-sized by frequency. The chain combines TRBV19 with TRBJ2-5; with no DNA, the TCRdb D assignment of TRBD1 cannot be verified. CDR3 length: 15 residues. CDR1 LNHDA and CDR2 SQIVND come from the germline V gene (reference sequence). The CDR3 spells CASKISPTGLETQYF.

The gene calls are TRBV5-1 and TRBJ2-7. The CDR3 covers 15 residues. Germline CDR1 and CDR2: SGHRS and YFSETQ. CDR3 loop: CASSYGQADSKEQYF.

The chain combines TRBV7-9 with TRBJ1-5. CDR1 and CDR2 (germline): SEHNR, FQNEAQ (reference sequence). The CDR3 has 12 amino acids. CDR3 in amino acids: CASSPMDQPQHF. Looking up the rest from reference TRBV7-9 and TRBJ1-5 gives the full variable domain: DTGVSQNPRHKITKRGQNVTFRCDPISEHNRLYWYRQTLGQGPEFLTYFQNEAQLEKSRLLSDRFSAERPKGSFSTLEIQRTEQGDSAMYLCASSPMDQPQHFGDGTRLSIL.

The CDR3 here is CASSLRPRAGGGQQTQYF. This chain links TRBV4-1 with TRBJ2-5; the TRBD2 assignment by TCRdb is unverifiable without DNA. The CDR3 has 18 residues. In germline, CDR1 is MGHRA, CDR2 YSYEKL.

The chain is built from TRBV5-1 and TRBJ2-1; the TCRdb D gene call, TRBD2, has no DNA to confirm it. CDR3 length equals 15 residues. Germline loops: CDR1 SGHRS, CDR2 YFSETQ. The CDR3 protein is CASSFLILAQNEQFF.

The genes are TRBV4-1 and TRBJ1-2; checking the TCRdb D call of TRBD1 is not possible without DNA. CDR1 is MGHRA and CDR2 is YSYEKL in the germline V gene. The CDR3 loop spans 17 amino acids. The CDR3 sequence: CASSPGAYRVGNYGYTF.

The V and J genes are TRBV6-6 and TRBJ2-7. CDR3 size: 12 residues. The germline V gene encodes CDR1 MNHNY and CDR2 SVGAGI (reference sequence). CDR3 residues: CASSYMVGEQYF.

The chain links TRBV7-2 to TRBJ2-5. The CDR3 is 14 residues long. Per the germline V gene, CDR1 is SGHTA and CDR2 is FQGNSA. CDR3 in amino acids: CASSSLRSWETQYF.

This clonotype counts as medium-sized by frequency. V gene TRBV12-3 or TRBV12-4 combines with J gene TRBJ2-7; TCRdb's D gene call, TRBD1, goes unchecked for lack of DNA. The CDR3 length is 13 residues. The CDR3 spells CASSFGAAYEQYF.

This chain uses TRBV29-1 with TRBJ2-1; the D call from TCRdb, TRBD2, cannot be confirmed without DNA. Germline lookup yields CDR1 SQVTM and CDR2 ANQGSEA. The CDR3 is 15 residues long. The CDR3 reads CSVEDTGGSNNEQFF.